The T cell receptor beta chain under discussion was sequenced for a study of T cell responses to AZD1222 COVID-19 vaccine. Clones were sequenced by immunoSEQ multiplex PCR, and TCRdb holds only the in-frame ones, with some missing. The sample comprises over 100,000 clones, around 83% of which are singletons, and 12% rests with the top ten. Trimming stripped 4 bases from V and 0 bases from J, with 21 bases between. The CDR3 consists of 18 residues. CDR1 is LGHDT and CDR2 is YNNKEL in the germline V gene (reference sequence). V is TRBV3-1 (or the pseudogene TRBV3-2) and J is TRBJ1-2; D gene uncertain. The receptor was derived from an adult in good health. The specimen was peripheral blood, collected on day 0 of AZD1222 vaccination. CDR3 in amino acids: CASSPSPGQAYPNYGYTF. The CDR3 region has the DNA TGTGCCAGCAGCCCCAGTCCTGGGCAGGCCTATCCTAACTATGGCTACACCTTC.